These T cell receptor beta chains were read from a single sample in a study of technical replicates of blood from several donors. Repertoires were generated with immunoSEQ multiplex PCR, while TCRdb's copy carries only in-frame clones and drops some. The table lists around 54,000 clones, more than 95% of them singletons. The specimen was T cells isolated from PBMCs. The receptors derive from a human donor in good health. The CDR3 runs from the conserved cysteine through the conserved F or W.

CDR3 protein | J gene | V gene
CASSLVAGVNEQFF | TRBJ2-1 | TRBV13
CASSLSGLAGVPGEQFF | TRBJ2-1 | TRBV7-9
CASSFTVDGYTF | TRBJ1-2 | TRBV6-6
CASRAGGPGAFF | TRBJ1-1 | TRBV7-9
CASRTDRGTEAFF | TRBJ1-1 | TRBV11-2
CSVEGQGLTDTQYF | TRBJ2-3 | TRBV29-1
CASSFLRFTDTQYF | TRBJ2-3 | TRBV11-2
CASSQGVRGELFF | TRBJ1-4 | TRBV4-3
CASSPGKGADTQYF | TRBJ2-3 | TRBV10-1
CASSYSYLGANEQYF | TRBJ2-7 | TRBV6-5
CATSRSSGSGEKLFF | TRBJ1-4 | TRBV15
CASSPLDGGVTYEQYF | TRBJ2-7 | TRBV7-2
CASSPTSGSSYEQYF | TRBJ2-7 | TRBV5-1
CASSLDSGSTDTQYF | TRBJ2-3 | TRBV11-2
CASSSGQVEYF | TRBJ2-3 | TRBV7-6
CASSVGLGPTDTQYF | TRBJ2-3 | TRBV9
CASSSWGRKTEAFF | TRBJ1-1 | TRBV28
CASSDGSVSNQPQHF | TRBJ1-5 | TRBV2
CASSTPEWREAYNEQFF | TRBJ2-1 | TRBV11-3
CASTYRGSYNEQFF | TRBJ2-1 | TRBV6-5
CASSFHVGPYEQYF | TRBJ2-7 | TRBV5-6
CANIADSYNEQFF | TRBJ2-1 | TRBV6-4
CASSSGETQYF | TRBJ2-5 | TRBV13
CASSLAGVFGELFF | TRBJ2-2 | TRBV4-2
CASTNPEREETQYF | TRBJ2-5 | TRBV7-2
CSVEGLTGRNEQFF | TRBJ2-1 | TRBV29-1
CASTVSPYSGNTIYF | TRBJ1-3 | TRBV6-1
CASIQRGHPNTGELFF | TRBJ2-2 | TRBV28
CASSFRDTYQPQHF | TRBJ1-5 | TRBV7-9
CASSSTGNGYTF | TRBJ1-2 | TRBV5-4
CAWSVMGARAFF | TRBJ1-1 | TRBV30
CASSLGLAGSSYEQYF | TRBJ2-7 | TRBV4-2
CSVIGQGGANVLTF | TRBJ2-6 | TRBV29-1
CASSQASPEQFF | TRBJ2-1 | TRBV4-2
CASSYGTAYGYTF | TRBJ1-2 | TRBV7-9
CASSSTHTGELFF | TRBJ2-2 | TRBV7-3
CASSPSVESYEQYF | TRBJ2-7 | TRBV27
CASSLDMSTNEKLFF | TRBJ1-4 | TRBV7-9
CASSLTGLDTQYF | TRBJ2-3 | TRBV2
CATSEGTRLGEQYF | TRBJ2-7 | TRBV10-1
CSVEEGQGYEQYF | TRBJ2-7 | TRBV29-1
CASSHRTLYSYEQYF | TRBJ2-7 | TRBV4-1
CASSFASYEQYF | TRBJ2-7 | TRBV28
CASSALYRNLLPEAFF | TRBJ1-1 | TRBV6-1
CASSLDIVAQPQHF | TRBJ1-5 | TRBV11-2
CASSPRPGLAADTQYF | TRBJ2-3 | TRBV7-9
CASSPYTGPLDYGYTF | TRBJ1-2 | TRBV4-1
CASSEQGSSNQPQHF | TRBJ1-5 | TRBV18
CSVEGQGGDTQYF | TRBJ2-3 | TRBV29-1
CAISFSGNSYNEQFF | TRBJ2-1 | TRBV10-3
CAISEHRGGYTF | TRBJ1-2 | TRBV10-3
CASSPGQYTDTQYF | TRBJ2-3 | TRBV2
CASSLGVGLASYEQYF | TRBJ2-7 | TRBV13
CAISDSSGSNEQFF | TRBJ2-1 | TRBV10-3
CASSPRQGTDEQYF | TRBJ2-7 | TRBV6-6
CASIGVGGDRRNTEAFF | TRBJ1-1 | TRBV19
CSVENSYGGTEAFF | TRBJ1-1 | TRBV29-1
CATIRDRGLGGNTIYF | TRBJ1-3 | TRBV10-3
CASSPGTGPVGYTF | TRBJ1-2 | TRBV6-5